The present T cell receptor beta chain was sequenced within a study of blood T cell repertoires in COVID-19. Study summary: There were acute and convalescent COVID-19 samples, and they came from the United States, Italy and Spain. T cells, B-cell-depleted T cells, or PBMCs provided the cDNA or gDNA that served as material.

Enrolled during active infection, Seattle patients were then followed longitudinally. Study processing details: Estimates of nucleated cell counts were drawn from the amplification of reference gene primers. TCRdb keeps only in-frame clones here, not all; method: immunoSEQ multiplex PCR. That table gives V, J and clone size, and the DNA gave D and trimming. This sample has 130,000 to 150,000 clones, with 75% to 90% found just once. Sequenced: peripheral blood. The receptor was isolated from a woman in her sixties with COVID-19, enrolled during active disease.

The CDR3 sequence: CASSPRDSEAFF. In DNA, the CDR3 is TGTGCCAGCTCACCCAGGGACAGTGAAGCTTTCTTT. This chain uses TRBV18 with TRBJ1-1; 7 nucleotides match TRBD1. The CDR3 has 12 residues. V shed 3 bases, J shed 7 bases, and the junction held 2 bases outside the gene matches. Germline loops: CDR1 KGHSH, CDR2 LQKENI.